The TCR beta chain described here comes from a study of human CD4 T cells and Enterobacteriaceae. This clone showed up just a few times. Proliferating activated T cells were sorted by FACS as CFSE-low CD25+ ICOS+ after about 6-7 days. Irradiated autologous monocytes pulsed with antigen were cultured at a 2:1 ratio with CFSE-labeled memory CD4+ T cells. The memory gate held CD4+ cells that were not CD45RA+CCR7+CD95- naive cells, over 98% pure. TCRdb keeps only in-frame clones here, not all; method: immunoSEQ multiplex PCR. The sample has hundreds of clones, around two fifths seen once. Input material: bacteria-reactive CD4+ T cells grown in culture. The subset was: CFSE-low proliferating memory CD4 T cells sorted after in vitro stimulation with a heat-inactivated bacterium or M. tuberculosis lysate. This sequence was found in a human donor in good health.

DNA of the CDR3: TGTGCCAGCAGCGTAGAGTGGGATACGCAGTATTTT. Translated: CASSVEWDTQYF. The chain links TRBV9 to TRBJ2-3, with D unclear. Germline CDR1 and CDR2: SGDLS and YYNGEE. The length of the CDR3 is 12 residues. The V and J ends lost 0 bases and 6 bases respectively, with 5 bases between them.